A single sample is the source of the 16 T cell receptor beta chains below, sequenced in a study of T cells in localized non-small cell lung cancer. TCRdb's copy holds only in-frame clones and misses some; the assay was immunoSEQ multiplex PCR. The data show tens of thousands of clones, approximately 83% seen once. Source: peripheral blood, taken before any cancer treatment. These receptors were taken from a female donor of 60 years or more with stage II squamous cell lung carcinoma.

V and J are TRBV19 and TRBJ2-1; the D gene could be TRBD1 or TRBD2 (5 bases each). Trimming took 4 bases from V and 8 from J, leaving 24 bases between them. The germline CDR1 and CDR2 sequences are LNHDA and SQIVND (reference sequence). The CDR3 length is 17 residues. The CDR3 loop is CASSKLGTAYGGDEQFF. DNA of the CDR3: TGTGCCAGTAGTAAATTAGGGACGGCTTACGGAGGAGATGAGCAGTTCTTC.

The chain links TRBV18 to TRBJ1-2; no definite D call. This CDR3 has 15 residues. Germline values: CDR1 KGHSH, CDR2 LQKENI. Between the trimmed V and J ends, which lost 3 bases and 8 bases, there was a span of 19 bases. The CDR3: CASSPNAMPESGYTF. CDR3 coding DNA: TGTGCCAGCTCACCTAACGCCATGCCTGAGAGCGGCTACACCTTC. Full variable domain (outside the CDR3, taken from reference TRBV18 and TRBJ1-2): NAGVMQNPRHLVRRRGQEARLRCSPMKGHSHVYWYRQLPEEGLKFMVYLQKENIIDESGMPKERFSAEFPKEGPSILRIQQVVRGDSAAYFCASSPNAMPESGYTFGSGTRLTVV.

The chain couples TRBV7-9 to TRBJ1-2; D gene unclear. Trimming took 7 bases from V and 4 from J, leaving 19 bases between them. The CDR3 consists of 15 residues. Germline V CDR1 and CDR2: SEHNR, FQNEAQ (reference sequence). The CDR3 is CASNPTGEVTYGYTF. CDR3 sequence (DNA): TGTGCCAGCAACCCGACCGGGGAGGTCACCTATGGCTACACCTTC.

The V and J genes are TRBV9 and TRBJ2-3; TRBD2 agrees at 9 bases. This CDR3 region has 14 residues. V lost 4 bases to trimming and J lost 7 bases; unmatched junction nucleotides: 7. Germline loops: CDR1 SGDLS, CDR2 YYNGEE. The CDR3 DNA sequence: TGTGCCAGCAGCCCCGCGGGGGGGCGTAATACGCAGTATTTT. Protein product: CASSPAGGRNTQYF.

This chain connects TRBV10-3 to TRBJ2-7; 7 positions agree with TRBD2. The CDR3 has 13 amino acids. The V and J ends lost 8 bases and 1 base, in that order; junction bases with no gene match: 5. The V gene's germline CDR1 is ENHRY and CDR2 SYGVKD. CDR3 DNA sequence: TGTGCCATCTCCAAAGCGGGGTCCTACGAGCAGTACTTC. This gives the protein CAISKAGSYEQYF.

The chain joins TRBV27 to TRBJ2-5; D possibly corresponds to TRBD2 (6 bases). CDR1 and CDR2 from the germline V gene are MNHEY and SMNVEV (reference sequence). The CDR3 runs to 15 residues. V was trimmed by 3 bases and J by 3 bases, leaving 14 bases between them. CDR3 DNA sequence: TGTGCCAGCAGTTTTCGCGCGGGGAGAGAAGAGACCCAGTACTTC. Protein sequence: CASSFRAGREETQYF.

V is TRBV29-1 and J is TRBJ2-7, with D maybe TRBD1 (7 bases). CDR1 and CDR2 (germline): SQVTM, ANQGSEA. V dropped 4 bases and J dropped 6 bases, with 16 bases sitting between them. The CDR3 totals 13 residues. The CDR3 is CSVGRGRGSEQYF. The CDR3 DNA sequence: TGCAGCGTTGGGAGGGGGCGCGGGTCCGAGCAGTACTTC.

The V gene is TRBV19, the J gene TRBJ1-2; 7 bases fit TRBD1. CDR1 and CDR2 (germline): LNHDA, SQIVND (reference sequence). This CDR3 spans 11 amino acids. The ends lost 6 bases at V and 7 bases at J; junction bases unmatched: 2. The CDR3 region has the DNA TGTGCCAGTAGGCAGGGGGGTGGCTACACCTTC. Protein sequence: CASRQGGGYTF.

The chain carries TRBV12-5 and TRBJ1-5; D uncertain. Germline V lookup: CDR1 LGHNT, CDR2 FRNRAP. V lost 1 base and J 7 bases, leaving 8 bases between the germline ends. The CDR3 loop spans 13 amino acids. The CDR3 DNA is TGTGCTAGTGGTTTGGGCATGGGACAGCCCCAGCATTTT. Amino acids: CASGLGMGQPQHF.

Only one count was recorded for this clone. The chain has TRBV4-3 and TRBJ2-7, with 7 positions matching TRBD1. Germline V gene sequence: CDR1 LGHNA, CDR2 YSLEER. The CDR3 loop spans 14 amino acids. J gave up 2 bases and V 4 bases, and 5 bases lay outside the gene matches. Here the CDR3 DNA reads TGCGCCAGCAGCCCGGGACAGCCTCCCTACGAGCAGTACTTC. It encodes CASSPGQPPYEQYF.

As concerns this clone: This sample also contains other DNA sequences that code for the same CDR3. The V gene is TRBV5-1, the J gene TRBJ2-2; D gene unclear. The CDR3 has 13 amino acids. Per germline, CDR1 SGHRS and CDR2 YFSETQ. V lost 0 bases and J 3 bases, leaving 3 bases between the germline ends. CDR3 in DNA: TGCGCCAGCAGCTTGGGGTACACCGGGGAGCTGTTTTTT. Translated, it gives CASSLGYTGELFF.

This clone was found a few times. J is TRBJ1-1 and V is TRBV7-9, with TRBD1 as a possible D gene (5 bases). The germline V and J ends were trimmed by 5 bases and 5 bases, with 12 bases remaining between them. There are 13 residues in the CDR3. Germline assignment: CDR1 SEHNR and CDR2 FQNEAQ (reference sequence). The CDR3 loop is CASSPAGGTEAFF. The CDR3 DNA reads as TGTGCCAGCAGCCCCGCCGGGGGGACTGAAGCTTTCTTT.

CDR3 nucleotide sequence: TGTGCCAGTAGCACACAGGGGGCGGACACTGAAGCTTTCTTT. Protein: CASSTQGADTEAFF. The chain carries TRBV19 and TRBJ1-1, with 9 bases matching TRBD1. CDR3 length: 14 amino acids. After removal of 6 bases from V and 3 bases from J, the junction contained 5 bases not matched to a gene. Germline CDR1 LNHDA, CDR2 SQIVND (reference sequence).

The chain has TRBV5-4 and TRBJ2-5; 10 bases map to TRBD2. V shed 4 bases, J shed 5 bases, and the junction held 5 bases outside the gene matches. Germline CDR1 and CDR2: SGHNT and YYREEE (reference sequence). This CDR3 has 14 amino acids. The chain's CDR3 is CASSGKAGGETQYF. CDR3 sequence (DNA): TGTGCCAGCAGCGGAAAAGCGGGGGGGGAGACCCAGTACTTC.

This chain joins TRBV5-6 and TRBJ1-1, with a weak D call TRBD1 (5 bases). There are 14 residues in the CDR3. The V end was cut by 4 bases, the J end by 0 bases, with 10 bases between. Germline values: CDR1 SGHDT, CDR2 YYEEEE. The CDR3 region is CASSLGRLNTEAFF. DNA for the CDR3: TGTGCCAGCAGCCTGGGACGGTTGAACACTGAAGCTTTCTTT.

The chain carries TRBV7-3 and TRBJ2-3; D is perhaps TRBD1 (6 bases). Germline lookup yields CDR1 SGHTA and CDR2 FQGTGA. CDR3 length: 17 amino acids. With 5 bases removed from V and 2 bases from J, the gap between germline ends came to 20 bases. CDR3 bases: TGTGCCAGCAGCCAAGTACCTCTACAGGGAACCACAGATACGCAGTATTTT. Amino acids: CASSQVPLQGTTDTQYF.